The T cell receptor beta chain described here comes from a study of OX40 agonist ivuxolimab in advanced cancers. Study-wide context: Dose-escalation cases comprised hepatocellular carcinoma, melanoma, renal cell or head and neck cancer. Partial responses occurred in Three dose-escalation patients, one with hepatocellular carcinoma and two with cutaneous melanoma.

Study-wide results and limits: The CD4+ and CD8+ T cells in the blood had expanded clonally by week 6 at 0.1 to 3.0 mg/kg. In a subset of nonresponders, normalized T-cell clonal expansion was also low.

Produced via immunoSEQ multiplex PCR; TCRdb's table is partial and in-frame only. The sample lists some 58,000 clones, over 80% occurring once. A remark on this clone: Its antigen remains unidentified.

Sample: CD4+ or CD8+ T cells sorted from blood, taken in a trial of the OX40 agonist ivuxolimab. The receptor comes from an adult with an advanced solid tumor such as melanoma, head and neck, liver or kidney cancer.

CDR3: CASSSTGYQPQHF. Written as DNA, the CDR3 is TGTGCCAGCAGTTCGACAGGGTATCAGCCCCAGCATTTT. This rearrangement joins TRBV27 to TRBJ1-5, with 7 bases fitting TRBD1. Germline V gene data show CDR1 as MNHEY and CDR2 as SMNVEV (reference sequence). The CDR3 contains 13 residues. The trim removed 4 bases at V and 5 bases at J, leaving 2 bases unmatched.